This T cell receptor beta chain was sequenced in a study of neurological immune-mediated disorders. Turning to the study itself: There were around 34 multiple sclerosis patients; approximately 30 were relapsing-remitting and 3 were secondary progressive. General study findings and limits: The absence of shared CDR3 amino acid sequences among expanded clones across subjects suggests private repertoires in all groups. Whereas HTLV-1-associated myelopathy showed the most TCR clonal expansion, multiple sclerosis showed the least, with levels below those of healthy controls.

At least ten counts were recorded for this clonotype. Antigen specificity is unknown. Synthesis of cDNA was accomplished via 5'RACE employing 10-nucleotide random UMIs. MiXCR, run by TCRdb on the 5' RACE reads, gives a single entry per CDR3 protein. This table holds 42,000 or so distinct CDR3 sequences, about 2.3% found once. The specimen was PBMCs. The sequence came from a man aged 30 to 45 with multiple sclerosis.

Written as DNA, the CDR3 is TGTGCCAGCAGCCACGGACAGGGTTCCTACGAGCAGTACTTC. Its translation is CASSHGQGSYEQYF. The genes are TRBV7-9 and TRBJ2-7, with 8 bases that match TRBD1. The length of the CDR3 is 14 residues. V lost 5 bases and J lost 1; bases outside the gene matches: 4. The germline gives CDR1 SEHNR, CDR2 FQNEAQ (reference sequence).